This record looks at one TCR beta chain sequence and its context. This may come from a read error, since a much larger clone is one base off. TCRdb fed the 5' RACE reads into MiXCR, producing one record per CDR3 protein. The sample carries 55,000 to 75,000 distinct CDR3 sequences, less than 5.5% recorded once. The CDR3 spans 14 residues. The germline V gene has CDR1 SGHAT and CDR2 FQNNGV. This sample is part of a study of neurological immune-mediated disorders. V and J are TRBV11-2 and TRBJ2-3; 7 bases line up with TRBD2. This receptor was taken from a woman aged 25 to 45 with multiple sclerosis. The sequenced sample was PBMCs. CDR3 bases: TGCGTCAGCAGGGCTAGCGGCCTCACAGATACGCAGTATTTT. Protein: CVSRASGLTDTQYF.